The clone carrying this T cell receptor (beta chain) showed up just once. This specimen belongs to a study of control samples from healthy donors and cancer patients. Only in-frame clones appear in the TCRdb table, and some are missing; sequencing was by immunoSEQ multiplex PCR. The sample holds approximately 150,000 clones, approximately 91% seen once. V lost 6 bases to trimming and J lost 2 bases; unmatched junction nucleotides: 12. The CDR3 covers 16 residues. CDR1 and CDR2 from the germline V gene are LNHDA and SQIVND (reference sequence). The clonotype was recovered from a young man in good health. Sequencing input: blood. V is TRBV19 and J is TRBJ1-1, with 7 bases identical to TRBD1. CDR3 in DNA: TGTGCCAGTAGCTTCCGGCCCCGGGACAGCAACACTGAAGCTTTCTTT. The encoded protein is CASSFRPRDSNTEAFF.